Listed below are T cell receptor beta chains from one sample, sequenced in a study of identical twins. TCRdb ran MiXCR on the 5' RACE reads and lists one entry per CDR3 protein. The data show some 900,000 distinct CDR3 sequences, roughly 12% seen once. These data also formed part of another study, on yellow fever vaccine responses in identical twins.

The sample consisted of PBMCs. The receptors here all came from a woman younger than 30 in good health. The CDR3 runs from the conserved cysteine through the conserved F or W. The order of the fields is J gene, D gene, V gene, clone size, CDR3 DNA, CDR3 protein. D genes are given only for firm matches. A row's size may be missing; if present it is once, few, many or a size class.

TRBJ2-5 TRBD2 TRBV5-6 NA TGTGCCAGCGGGCCGGGACTAGCGGGGGCTGAGACCCAGTACTTC CASGPGLAGAETQYF
TRBJ2-5 TRBD2 TRBV20-1 few TGCAGTGCTAGACCCCTCGGGGCTAGCGGGTTACAAGAGACCCAGTACTTC CSARPLGASGLQETQYF
TRBJ1-2 NA TRBV2 few TGTGCCAGCAGCGGGTATGGGGGGACTTATGGCTACACCTTC CASSGYGGTYGYTF
TRBJ2-1 TRBD2 TRBV15 NA TGTGCCACCAGCAGCCGACTAGCGGGCTACAATGAGCAGTTCTTC CATSSRLAGYNEQFF
TRBJ2-7 TRBD2 TRBV7-9 many TGTGCCAGCAGCTTAGAGTGGTCTAGCGGGAGTTACGAGCAGTACTTC CASSLEWSSGSYEQYF
TRBJ2-2 TRBD2 TRBV9 many TGTGCCAGCAGCGTAACTAGCGGGAGGAGCACCGGGGAGCTGTTTTTT CASSVTSGRSTGELFF
TRBJ2-1 NA TRBV7-9 once TGTGCCAGCAGCTCAAAACAGGGCCCTTACAATGAGCAGTTCTTC CASSSKQGPYNEQFF
TRBJ2-4 TRBD2 TRBV3-1 many TGTGCCAGCAGCCCCCCCGGGGGAGGGAAAAACATTCAGTACTTC CASSPPGGGKNIQYF
TRBJ2-1 NA TRBV27 NA TGTGCCATCGCCCCCTCGGACGGCTACAATGAGCAGTTCTTC CAIAPSDGYNEQFF
TRBJ2-3 NA TRBV11-1 NA TGTGCCAGCAGCTCCGCGTTTGGCGGAACTCTTTCGGATACGCAGTATTTT CASSSAFGGTLSDTQYF
TRBJ2-3 TRBD2 TRBV2 NA TGTGTCAGCCGCTCACTAGCGGGAGGTCCAGATACGCAGTATTTT CVSRSLAGGPDTQYF
TRBJ2-7 NA TRBV7-2 many TGTGCCAGCAGCTTAATGGCGCTACATAGCTCCTACGAGCAGTACTTC CASSLMALHSSYEQYF
TRBJ2-3 TRBD1 TRBV20-1 NA TGCAGTGCTAGAGAGGTATGGGACAGGGATCTCGATACGCAGTATTTT CSAREVWDRDLDTQYF
TRBJ1-1 TRBD1 TRBV5-1 NA TGCGCCAGCAGATTGACAGGGTTGAACACTGAAGCTTTCTTT CASRLTGLNTEAFF
TRBJ2-1 TRBD2 TRBV4-2 NA TGTGCCAGCAGCCAAAAACTAGCGGCCTCCTACAATGAGCAGTTCTTC CASSQKLAASYNEQFF
TRBJ2-7 TRBD1 TRBV9 few TGTGCCAGCAGCGACGGACAGGGCCCTCACTACGAGCAGTACTTC CASSDGQGPHYEQYF
TRBJ1-3 TRBD1 TRBV25-1 NA TGTGCCAGCAGCCCCCCCCGGACAGGGGTAACTGGAAACACCATATATTTT CASSPPRTGVTGNTIYF
TRBJ2-3 NA TRBV7-9 NA TGTGCCAGCAGTTCGAGCCCAGATACGCAGTATTTT CASSSSPDTQYF
TRBJ2-1 TRBD2 TRBV5-1 few TGCGCCAGCAGCTGGCCCGGGACTAGCGGGATAGGTGAGCAGTTCTTC CASSWPGTSGIGEQFF
TRBJ1-6 TRBD1 TRBV28 many TGTGCCAGCAGTACCTATGGACAGGGTGGTTCCTATAATTCACCCCTCCACTTT CASSTYGQGGSYNSPLHF
TRBJ2-1 NA TRBV29-1 many TGCAGCGTTAAGTCCAACAATGAGCAGTTCTTC CSVKSNNEQFF
TRBJ2-1 TRBD1 TRBV5-6 NA TGTGCCAGCAGCTTGGAACAGGGGGTCCAGTTAGGGTACAATGAGCAGTTCTTC CASSLEQGVQLGYNEQFF
TRBJ2-1 NA TRBV7-9 NA TGTGCCAGCAGCTCAACAGGGAGTGATGAGCAGTTCTTC CASSSTGSDEQFF